The rows below give T cell receptor beta chains drawn from one sample of a study of T cells in Graves' hyperthyroidism and ophthalmopathy. TCRdb called the multiplex PCR reads again in MiXCR, with one record for every CDR3 protein. This sample has about 250,000 distinct CDR3 sequences; roughly 22% occur once, and the top ten carry about 60%. Sequenced input: blood. All receptors come from a man aged 30 to 39 with Graves' ophthalmopathy. Each CDR3 is given with its conserved first and last residue. A D gene is named only where the DNA matches it firmly. Size values are once, few and many counts, or a class for expanded clones, and some rows have none.

j_call v_call d_call clone_size cdr3_nt cdr3_aa
TRBJ2-7 TRBV6-5 . . TGTGCCAGCAGTTACGGTTTGGACGAGCAGTACTTC CASSYGLDEQYF
TRBJ2-7 TRBV5-5 . few TGTGCCAGCAGCTTCATCACGGGTTTTACCTACGAGCAGTACTTC CASSFITGFTYEQYF
TRBJ1-5 TRBV9 . . TGTGCCAGCAGCGTAGAGAGGGGAAGTCAGCCCCAGCATTTT CASSVERGSQPQHF
TRBJ1-4 TRBV12-3/TRBV12-4 . many TGTGCCAGCAGTTCCTATCAGGTCGGGAATGAAAAACTGTTTTTT CASSSYQVGNEKLFF
TRBJ2-5 TRBV7-9 TRBD2 few TGTGCCAGCAGCTTGGGGGGGAGCGGGGATCAAGAGACCCAGTACTTC CASSLGGSGDQETQYF
TRBJ1-5 TRBV3-1 . . TGTGCCAGCAGCCAAGCCCGGGGGCTTGCACAGCCCCAGCATTTT CASSQARGLAQPQHF
TRBJ2-3 TRBV27 . . TGTGCCAGCAGTTTATCACGGAGGAGTGTGAAAGCAGATACGCAGTATTTT CASSLSRRSVKADTQYF
TRBJ2-7 TRBV24-1 . few TGTGCCACCAGTGATTTGATCGCGGGACCCTACGAGCAGTACTTC CATSDLIAGPYEQYF
TRBJ2-2 TRBV11-2 TRBD1 many TGTGCCAGCAGACGACAGGGGTACACCGGGGAGCTGTTTTTT CASRRQGYTGELFF
TRBJ2-5 TRBV20-1 . many TGCAGTGCTAGTGGGATTGGGAGGCGACAAGAGACCCAGTACTTC CSASGIGRRQETQYF
TRBJ1-1 TRBV12-5 . . TGTGCTAGTGGTTTGCTCTCCCACACTGAAGCTTTCTTT CASGLLSHTEAFF
TRBJ1-1 TRBV5-4 TRBD1 . TGTGCCAGCAGCTTTAACAGGGGGACTGAAGCTTTCTTT CASSFNRGTEAFF
TRBJ2-7 TRBV20-1 TRBD2 few TGCAGTGCTAGAGAGGGGGGGGACTGGTACGAGCAGTACTTC CSAREGGDWYEQYF
TRBJ1-2 TRBV11-2 . . TGTGCCAGCAGCTTATCGAGTTATGGCTACACCTTC CASSLSSYGYTF
TRBJ1-2 TRBV19 . . TGTGCCAGTAGTATTGGGACATCTAACTATGGCTACACCTTC CASSIGTSNYGYTF
TRBJ1-1 TRBV11-2 TRBD1 many TGTGCCAGCAGCTTCAGGCGGGACAGGATATCCATGAACACTGAAGCTTTCTTT CASSFRRDRISMNTEAFF
TRBJ1-1 TRBV6-9 . . TGTGCCAGCAGGCATTCGACCCTTTTAATGAACACTGAAGCTTTCTTT CASRHSTLLMNTEAFF
TRBJ1-2 TRBV5-6 . . TGTGCCAGCAGCTTGGCCCAGCGGGTTAACTATGGCTACACCTTC CASSLAQRVNYGYTF
TRBJ2-7 TRBV11-2 . many TGTGCCAGCAGCTTAGTTCCAGCCTCCTACGAGCAGTACTTC CASSLVPASYEQYF
TRBJ2-1 TRBV7-2 . many TGTGCCAGCAGTCGACAACTGGGGGCCAACAATGAGCAGTTCTTC CASSRQLGANNEQFF
TRBJ2-2 TRBV24-1 . . TGTGCCACCAGTGCCCGGGACATTTTCACCGGGGAGCTGTTTTTT CATSARDIFTGELFF
TRBJ2-2 TRBV12-3/TRBV12-4 TRBD1 . TGTGCCAGCAGCGTGACAGGGATTTCAGGCGGGGAGCTGTTTTTT CASSVTGISGGELFF
TRBJ1-1 TRBV9 . . TGTGCCAGCAGCGTAGGACCGTCTGGGTACACTGAAGCTTTCTTT CASSVGPSGYTEAFF
TRBJ2-3 TRBV25-1 TRBD2 many TGTGCCAGCAGTGCCCACGGGACTAGCGACACAGATACGCAGTATTTT CASSAHGTSDTDTQYF
TRBJ2-1 TRBV19 TRBD2 . TGTGCCAGTAGTAGGACTAGCGGGAGGTTGGGAGGTGAGCAGTTCTTC CASSRTSGRLGGEQFF
TRBJ2-3 TRBV10-1 . few TGCGCCAGCAGTGATCGTCGGGAAACAGATACGCAGTATTTT CASSDRRETDTQYF
TRBJ1-5 TRBV28 . . TGTGCCAGCAGTCACCGAGCGGTTAGCAATCAGCCCCAGCATTTT CASSHRAVSNQPQHF
TRBJ2-7 TRBV5-6 . few TGTGCCAGCAGCTTGGGTCGAAGGGAGCAGTACTTC CASSLGRREQYF
TRBJ2-5 TRBV19 . few TGTGCCAGTAGCCGTAGGCCGGAAGAGACCCAGTACTTC CASSRRPEETQYF
TRBJ2-1 TRBV12-3/TRBV12-4 . . TGTGCCAGCAGTTTCAGTGGCGGGATAGGTGAGCAGTTCTTC CASSFSGGIGEQFF
TRBJ2-1 TRBV4-1 . . TGCGCCAGCAGCCAAGAACTGGTTGACAATGAGCAGTTCTTC CASSQELVDNEQFF
TRBJ2-7 TRBV5-1 . many TGCGCCAGCAGCGAGGGGAATGCCTACGAGCAGTACTTC CASSEGNAYEQYF
TRBJ1-2 TRBV25-1 . . TGTGCCAGACAGACCACTAACTATGGCTACACCTTC CARQTTNYGYTF
TRBJ2-2 TRBV5-5 TRBD2 . TGTGCCAGCAGCTTGGCAGGAATCCTAGCGGGAGCCGGGGAGCTGTTTTTT CASSLAGILAGAGELFF
TRBJ2-1 TRBV5-1 TRBD2 few TGCGCCAGCAGCACTAGCGGGAGTATTCTTAGTGAGCAGTTCTTC CASSTSGSILSEQFF
TRBJ2-1 TRBV7-9 TRBD2 . TGTGCCAGCAGCTTAGCTCGCGGGAGGGCCATCTACAATGAGCAGTTCTTC CASSLARGRAIYNEQFF
TRBJ2-7 TRBV12-3/TRBV12-4 . few TGTGCCAGCAGTTTAGTGAGATACGAGCAGTACTTC CASSLVRYEQYF
TRBJ2-1 TRBV28 TRBD1 many TGTGCCAGCAGTTTGAGGGGGCTACGGGCCAATGAGCAGTTCTTC CASSLRGLRANEQFF
TRBJ2-7 TRBV3-1 . few TGTGCCAGCAGCCAAGATCCCGGTAGCGAGCACGAGCAGTACTTC CASSQDPGSEHEQYF